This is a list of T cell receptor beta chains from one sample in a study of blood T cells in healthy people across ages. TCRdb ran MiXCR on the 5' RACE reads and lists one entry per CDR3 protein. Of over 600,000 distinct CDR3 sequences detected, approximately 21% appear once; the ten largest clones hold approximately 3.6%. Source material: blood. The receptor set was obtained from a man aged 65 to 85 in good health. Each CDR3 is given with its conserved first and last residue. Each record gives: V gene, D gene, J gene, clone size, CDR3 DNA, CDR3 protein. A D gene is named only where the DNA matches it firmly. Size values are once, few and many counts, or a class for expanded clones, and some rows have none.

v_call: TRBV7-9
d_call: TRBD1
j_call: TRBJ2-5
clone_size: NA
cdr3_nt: TGTGCCAGCAGCTTAGCCACCAAACAGGGGCGAGGAGAGACCCAGTACTTC
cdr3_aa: CASSLATKQGRGETQYF

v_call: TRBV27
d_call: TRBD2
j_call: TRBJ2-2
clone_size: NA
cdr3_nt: TGTGCCAGCGGCCCTGAGCGGGAAGGCGGGGAGCTGTTTTTT
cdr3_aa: CASGPEREGGELFF

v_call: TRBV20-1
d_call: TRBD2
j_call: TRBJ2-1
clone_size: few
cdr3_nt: TGCAGTGCTAGACTTGGGACTAGCGGGAGGACACACAATGAGCAGTTCTTC
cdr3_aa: CSARLGTSGRTHNEQFF

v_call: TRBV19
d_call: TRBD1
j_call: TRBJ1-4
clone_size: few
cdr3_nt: TGTGCCAGCCGAACCCGGGACAGGAGTGAAAAGCTGTTTTTT
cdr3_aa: CASRTRDRSEKLFF

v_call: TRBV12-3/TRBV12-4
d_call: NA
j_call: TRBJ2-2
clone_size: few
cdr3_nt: TGTGCCAGCAGTCGATCCCTAAACACCGGGGAGCTGTTTTTT
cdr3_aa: CASSRSLNTGELFF

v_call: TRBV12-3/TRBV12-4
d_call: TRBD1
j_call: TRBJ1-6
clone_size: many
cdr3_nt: TGTGCCAGCACCCAGGGGGCAGGGTTTCGATCACCCCTCCACTTT
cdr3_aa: CASTQGAGFRSPLHF

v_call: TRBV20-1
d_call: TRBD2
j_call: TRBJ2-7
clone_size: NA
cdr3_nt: TGCAGTGCAGTCGGACTAGCGGGAGAGTCCTCCTACGAGCAGTACTTC
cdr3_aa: CSAVGLAGESSYEQYF

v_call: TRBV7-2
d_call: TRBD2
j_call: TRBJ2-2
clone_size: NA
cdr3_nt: TGTGCCAGCAGCTTAGCGGCGGGACTAAACACCGGGGAGCTGTTTTTT
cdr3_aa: CASSLAAGLNTGELFF

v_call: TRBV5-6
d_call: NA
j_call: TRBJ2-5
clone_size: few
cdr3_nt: TGTGCCAGCAGCGATCGGGACACCCAAGAGACCCAGTACTTC
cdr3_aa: CASSDRDTQETQYF

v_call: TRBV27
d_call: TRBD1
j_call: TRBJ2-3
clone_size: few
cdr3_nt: TGTGCCAGCAGTTTATCTGGGACAGGGGACCCCCGAACACATACGCAGTATTTT
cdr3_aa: CASSLSGTGDPRTHTQYF

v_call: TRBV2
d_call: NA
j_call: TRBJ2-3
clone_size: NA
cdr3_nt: TGTGCCAGCAGTGGCGGCGGGTGGAGTGGCACAGATACGCAGTATTTT
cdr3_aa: CASSGGGWSGTDTQYF

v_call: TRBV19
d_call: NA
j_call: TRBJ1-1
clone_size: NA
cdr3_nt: TGTGCCAGTAGTTCCAGGGTCTCTGAAGCTTTCTTT
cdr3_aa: CASSSRVSEAFF

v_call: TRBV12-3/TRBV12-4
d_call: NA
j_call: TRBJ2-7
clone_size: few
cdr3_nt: TGTGCCAGCAGTTCAATCTTTACGGGACGCAACTACGAGCAGTACTTC
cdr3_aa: CASSSIFTGRNYEQYF

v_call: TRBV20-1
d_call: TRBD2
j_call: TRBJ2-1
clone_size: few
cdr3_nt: TGCAGTGCTTCAGTCGGAGGCGGGGGTTACAATGAGCAGTTCTTC
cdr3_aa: CSASVGGGGYNEQFF

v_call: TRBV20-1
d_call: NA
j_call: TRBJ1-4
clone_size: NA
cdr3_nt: TGCAGTGCCCCCAGGGGAGGGGATGAAAAACTGTTTTTT
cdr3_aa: CSAPRGGDEKLFF

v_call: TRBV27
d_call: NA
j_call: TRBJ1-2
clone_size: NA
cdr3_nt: TGTGCCAGCAGTCCAAGTCCCCCAGGGGCGCGATCCGGCTACACCTTC
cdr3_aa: CASSPSPPGARSGYTF

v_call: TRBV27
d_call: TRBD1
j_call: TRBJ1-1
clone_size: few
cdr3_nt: TGTGCCAGCAAAACAGGGGGCACTGAAGCTTTCTTT
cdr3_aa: CASKTGGTEAFF

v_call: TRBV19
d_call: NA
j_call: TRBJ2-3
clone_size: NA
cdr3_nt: TGTGCCAGTAGTGCAGATTACACAGATACGCAGTATTTT
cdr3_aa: CASSADYTDTQYF

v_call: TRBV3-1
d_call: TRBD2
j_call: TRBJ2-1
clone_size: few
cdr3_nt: TGTGCCAGCAGCCAAGTGGTTGATATAGCGGGAGGGGCCTACAATGAGCAGTTCTTC
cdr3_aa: CASSQVVDIAGGAYNEQFF

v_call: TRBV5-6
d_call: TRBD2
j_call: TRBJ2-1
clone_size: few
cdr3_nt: TGTGCCAGCAGCCCGGGAGGTGACAAGCCCTACAATGAGCAGTTCTTC
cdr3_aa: CASSPGGDKPYNEQFF

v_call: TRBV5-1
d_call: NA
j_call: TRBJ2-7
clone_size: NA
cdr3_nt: TGCGCCAGCAGACAGTCGCCTTCCTACGAGCAGTACTTC
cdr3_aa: CASRQSPSYEQYF

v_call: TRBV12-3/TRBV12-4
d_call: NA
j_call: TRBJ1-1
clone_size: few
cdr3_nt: TGTGCCAGCAGTTTAATTGCAAGGAACACTGAAGCTTTCTTT
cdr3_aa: CASSLIARNTEAFF

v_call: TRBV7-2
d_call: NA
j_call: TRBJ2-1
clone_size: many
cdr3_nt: TGTGCCAGCAGCTTAGCTGCCTACAATGAGCAGTTCTTC
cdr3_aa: CASSLAAYNEQFF

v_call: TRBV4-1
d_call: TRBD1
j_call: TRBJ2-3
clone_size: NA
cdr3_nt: TGCGCCAGCAGCCAAGTCCCAGGGGGCGGCACAGATACGCAGTATTTT
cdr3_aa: CASSQVPGGGTDTQYF

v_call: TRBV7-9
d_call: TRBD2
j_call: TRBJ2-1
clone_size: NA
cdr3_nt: TGTGCCAGCAGCTTAGTGGGGACTAGCGGGAGTAGTCGCAATGAGCAGTTCTTC
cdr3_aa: CASSLVGTSGSSRNEQFF

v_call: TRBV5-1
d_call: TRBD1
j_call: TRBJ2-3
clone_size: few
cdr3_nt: TGCGCCAGCAATTTGGGACAGGGAAGTTCAGATACGCAGTATTTT
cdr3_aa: CASNLGQGSSDTQYF

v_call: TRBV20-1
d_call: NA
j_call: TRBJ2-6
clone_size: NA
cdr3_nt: TGCAGTGCTAGCGGGGCCAATGTCCTGACTTTC
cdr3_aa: CSASGANVLTF

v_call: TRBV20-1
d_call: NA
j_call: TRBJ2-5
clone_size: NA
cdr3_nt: TGCAGTGCTTTCGGGCCCGAGACCCAGTACTTC
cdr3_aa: CSAFGPETQYF

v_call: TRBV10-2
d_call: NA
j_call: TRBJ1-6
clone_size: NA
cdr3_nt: TGCGCCAGCAGTGATCCCTCACCCCTCCACTTT
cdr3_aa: CASSDPSPLHF

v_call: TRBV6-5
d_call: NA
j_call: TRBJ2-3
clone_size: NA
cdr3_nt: TGTGCCAGCAGTTGGGCACAGCAGGGCACAGATACGCAGTATTTT
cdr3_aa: CASSWAQQGTDTQYF

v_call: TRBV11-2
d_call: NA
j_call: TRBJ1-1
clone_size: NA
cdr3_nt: TGTGCCAGCAGCCCCCAAGGGACGGTGGTGAACATTGAAGCTTTCTTT
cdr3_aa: CASSPQGTVVNIEAFF

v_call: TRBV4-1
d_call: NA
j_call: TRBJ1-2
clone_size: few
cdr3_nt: TGCGCCAGCAGCCCAGACAGGTCCCTCGGAAACTATGGCTACACCTTC
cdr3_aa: CASSPDRSLGNYGYTF

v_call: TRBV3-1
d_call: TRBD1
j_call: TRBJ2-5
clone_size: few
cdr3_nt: TGTGCCAGCAGCCAACAGACAGGGGTTGGAGAGACCCAGTACTTC
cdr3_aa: CASSQQTGVGETQYF

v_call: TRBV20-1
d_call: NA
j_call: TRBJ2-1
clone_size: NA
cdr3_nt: TGCAGTGCTAGACGGGGCGGCGGGTTAGGATACAATGAGCAGTTCTTC
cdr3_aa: CSARRGGGLGYNEQFF

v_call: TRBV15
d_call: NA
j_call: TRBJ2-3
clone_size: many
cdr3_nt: TGTGCCACCAGCAGAGTGGAAGATACGCAGTATTTT
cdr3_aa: CATSRVEDTQYF

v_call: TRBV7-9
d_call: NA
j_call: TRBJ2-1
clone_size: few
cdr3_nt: TGTGCCAGCAGCGGGGGCCCCGAGCAGTTCTTC
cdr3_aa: CASSGGPEQFF

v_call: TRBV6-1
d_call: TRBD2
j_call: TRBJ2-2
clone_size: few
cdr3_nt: TGTGCCAGCAGTGATTGGGCTAGCGGGAAGAGCGGGGAGCTGTTTTTT
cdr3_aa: CASSDWASGKSGELFF

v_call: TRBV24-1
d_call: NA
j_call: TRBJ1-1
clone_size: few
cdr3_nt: TGTGCCACCAGTGACCCAATTCACACTGAAGCTTTCTTT
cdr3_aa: CATSDPIHTEAFF

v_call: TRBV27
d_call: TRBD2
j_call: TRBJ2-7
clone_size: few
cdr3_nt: TGTGCCAGCAGTTTAGGCGTAGCGGGATACAACGAGCAGTACTTC
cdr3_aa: CASSLGVAGYNEQYF

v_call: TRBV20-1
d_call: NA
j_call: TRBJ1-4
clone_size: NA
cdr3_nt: TGCAGTGCTAGGCCTGGGACCGACAATGGCAAACTGTTTTTT
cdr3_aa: CSARPGTDNGKLFF

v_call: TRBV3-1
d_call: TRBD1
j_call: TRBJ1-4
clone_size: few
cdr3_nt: TGTGCCAGCAGCCAACGTACAGGGGGAGGGAGTGAAAAACTGTTTTTT
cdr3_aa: CASSQRTGGGSEKLFF

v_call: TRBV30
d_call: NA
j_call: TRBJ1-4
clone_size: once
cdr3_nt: TGTGCCTGGTCCGTCGCCAGCTATAGTGAAAAACTGTTTTTT
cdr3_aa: CAWSVASYSEKLFF

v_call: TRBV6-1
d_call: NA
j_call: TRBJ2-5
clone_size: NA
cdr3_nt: TGTGCCAGCAGACCCAGGGCCTCTTGGGAGCAGTACTTC
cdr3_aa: CASRPRASWEQYF

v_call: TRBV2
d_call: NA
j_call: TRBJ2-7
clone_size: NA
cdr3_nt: TGTGCCAGCAGTGAAGGACCCCGCTCCTACGAGCAGTACTTC
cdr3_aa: CASSEGPRSYEQYF

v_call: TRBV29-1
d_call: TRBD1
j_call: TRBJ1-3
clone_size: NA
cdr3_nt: TGCAGCGTTGAAGCGGGGACAGGGAGGAACACCATATATTTT
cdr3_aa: CSVEAGTGRNTIYF

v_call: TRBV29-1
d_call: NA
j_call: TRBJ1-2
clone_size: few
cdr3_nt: TGCAGCGTTGGTGCGCCTTCTAACTATGGCTACACCTTC
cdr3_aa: CSVGAPSNYGYTF

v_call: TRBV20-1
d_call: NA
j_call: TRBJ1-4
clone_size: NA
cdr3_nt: TGCAGTGCTATGGTATCCCAAGGGGCGACTAATGAAAAACTGTTTTTT
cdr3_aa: CSAMVSQGATNEKLFF

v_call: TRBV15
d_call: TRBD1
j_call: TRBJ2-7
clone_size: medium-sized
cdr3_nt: TGTGCCACCAGCAGAGATTCCCCCGGACAGGGATACGAGCAGTACTTC
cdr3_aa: CATSRDSPGQGYEQYF

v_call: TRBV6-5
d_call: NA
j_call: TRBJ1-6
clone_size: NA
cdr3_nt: TGTGCCAGCAGCCTGGACAGCCTCTATAATTCACCCCTCCACTTT
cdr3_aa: CASSLDSLYNSPLHF

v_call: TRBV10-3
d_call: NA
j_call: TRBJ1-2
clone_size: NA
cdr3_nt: TGTGCCATCAGTGAGTCCCCTGAGGCCTATGGCTACACCTTC
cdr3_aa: CAISESPEAYGYTF

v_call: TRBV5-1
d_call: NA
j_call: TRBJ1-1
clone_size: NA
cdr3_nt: TGCGCCAGCAGCGGCCCTTCTACTACTGAAGCTTTCTTT
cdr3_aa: CASSGPSTTEAFF